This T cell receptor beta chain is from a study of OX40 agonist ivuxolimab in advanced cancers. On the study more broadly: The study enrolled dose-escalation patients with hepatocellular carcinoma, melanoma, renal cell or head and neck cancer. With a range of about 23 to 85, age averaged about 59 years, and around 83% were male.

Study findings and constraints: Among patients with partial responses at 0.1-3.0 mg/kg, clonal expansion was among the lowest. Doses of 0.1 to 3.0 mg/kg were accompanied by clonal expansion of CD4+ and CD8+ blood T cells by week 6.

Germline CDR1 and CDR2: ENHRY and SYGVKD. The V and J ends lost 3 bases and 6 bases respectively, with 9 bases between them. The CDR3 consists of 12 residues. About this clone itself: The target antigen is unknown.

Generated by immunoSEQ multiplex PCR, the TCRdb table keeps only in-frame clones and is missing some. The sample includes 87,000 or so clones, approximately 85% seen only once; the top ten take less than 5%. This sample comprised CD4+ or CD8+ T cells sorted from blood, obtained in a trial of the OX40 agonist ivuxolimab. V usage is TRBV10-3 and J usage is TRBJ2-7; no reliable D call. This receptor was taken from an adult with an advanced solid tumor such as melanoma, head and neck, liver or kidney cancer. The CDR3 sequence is CAISDGALEQYF. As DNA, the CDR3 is TGTGCCATCAGTGACGGAGCCCTCGAGCAGTACTTC.